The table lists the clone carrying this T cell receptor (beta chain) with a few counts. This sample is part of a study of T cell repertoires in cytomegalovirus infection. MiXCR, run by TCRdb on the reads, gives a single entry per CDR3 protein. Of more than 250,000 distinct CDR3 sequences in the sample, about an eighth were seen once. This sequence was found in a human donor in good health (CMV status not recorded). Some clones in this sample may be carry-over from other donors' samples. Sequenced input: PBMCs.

The CDR3 spells CASSSGASGRANEQFF. The CDR3 DNA reads as TGTGCCAGCAGCTCGGGTGCTAGCGGGAGGGCCAATGAGCAGTTCTTC. The chain employs TRBV11-2 and TRBJ2-1, with 12 bases identical to TRBD2. Germline-derived CDR1 and CDR2 are SGHAT and FQNNGV. After removal of 4 bases from V and 6 bases from J, the junction contained 7 bases not matched to a gene. The CDR3 sequence is 16 residues long.